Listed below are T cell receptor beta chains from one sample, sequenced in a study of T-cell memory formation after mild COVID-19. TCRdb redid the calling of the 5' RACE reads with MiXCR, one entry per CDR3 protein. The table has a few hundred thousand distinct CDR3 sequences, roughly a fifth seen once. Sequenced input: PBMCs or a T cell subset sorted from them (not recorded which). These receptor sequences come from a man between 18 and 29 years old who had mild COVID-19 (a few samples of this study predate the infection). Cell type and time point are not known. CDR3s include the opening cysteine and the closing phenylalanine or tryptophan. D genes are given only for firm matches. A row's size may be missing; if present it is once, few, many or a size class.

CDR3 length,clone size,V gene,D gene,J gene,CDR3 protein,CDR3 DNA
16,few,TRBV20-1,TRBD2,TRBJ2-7,CSARDSISGRFYEQYF,TGCAGTGCTAGAGATAGTATTAGCGGGAGATTCTACGAGCAGTACTTC
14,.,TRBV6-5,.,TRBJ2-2,CASRSFLNTGELFF,TGTGCCAGCCGGTCCTTTCTCAACACCGGGGAGCTGTTTTTT
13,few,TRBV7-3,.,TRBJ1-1,CASSLRSNTEAFF,TGTGCCAGCAGCTTACGCTCGAACACTGAAGCTTTCTTT
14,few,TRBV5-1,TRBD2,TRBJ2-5,CASSPSGVQETQYF,TGCGCCAGCAGCCCTAGCGGGGTACAAGAGACCCAGTACTTC
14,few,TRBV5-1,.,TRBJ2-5,CASTRSGDQETQYF,TGCGCCAGCACCAGGTCAGGAGACCAAGAGACCCAGTACTTC
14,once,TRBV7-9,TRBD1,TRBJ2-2,CASSFGQGLNVLFF,TGTGCCAGCAGCTTCGGACAGGGATTAAACGTGCTGTTTTTT
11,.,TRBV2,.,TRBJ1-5,CASRLTQPQHF,TGTGCCAGCAGGTTAACTCAGCCCCAGCATTTT
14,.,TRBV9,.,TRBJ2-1,CASSVVAGTNEQFF,TGTGCCAGCAGCGTAGTGGCGGGGACTAATGAGCAGTTCTTC
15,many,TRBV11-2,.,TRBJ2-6,CASSSQGSGANVLTF,TGTGCCAGCAGCTCCCAGGGTAGCGGGGCCAACGTCCTGACTTTC
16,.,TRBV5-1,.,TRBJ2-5,CASSPSGGRILETQYF,TGCGCCAGCAGCCCCTCGGGGGGCCGGATTTTAGAGACCCAGTACTTC
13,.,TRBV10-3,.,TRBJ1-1,CAIRARDAREAFF,TGTGCCATCAGGGCCCGGGACGCTAGGGAAGCTTTCTTT
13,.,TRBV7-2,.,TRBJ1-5,CASSIRGNQPQHF,TGTGCCAGCAGTATTAGGGGTAATCAGCCCCAGCATTTT
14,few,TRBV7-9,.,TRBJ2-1,CASSPSRGVDEQFF,TGTGCCAGCAGCCCAAGCAGGGGGGTCGATGAGCAGTTCTTC
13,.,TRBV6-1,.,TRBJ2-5,CASSERAPETQYF,TGTGCCAGCAGTGAAAGGGCCCCAGAGACCCAGTACTTC
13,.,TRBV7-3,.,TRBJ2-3,CASSVDYADTQYF,TGTGCCAGCAGCGTCGACTACGCCGATACGCAGTATTTT
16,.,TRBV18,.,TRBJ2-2,CASSPLDRTNTGELFF,TGTGCCAGCTCACCTCTCGACCGAACGAACACCGGGGAGCTGTTTTTT
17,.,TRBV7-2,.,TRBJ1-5,CASSLDPSGSGNQPQHF,TGTGCCAGCAGCTTAGACCCCTCCGGGTCTGGCAATCAGCCCCAGCATTTT
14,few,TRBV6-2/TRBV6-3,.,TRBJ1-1,CASSPRLENTEAFF,TGTGCCAGCAGCCCTAGATTGGAGAACACTGAAGCTTTCTTT
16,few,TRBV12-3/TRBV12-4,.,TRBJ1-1,CASSPRRRAGDTEAFF,TGTGCCAGCAGTCCGCGCCGCCGGGCGGGGGACACTGAAGCTTTCTTT
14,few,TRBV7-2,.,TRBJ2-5,CASSRGGQGETQYF,TGTGCCAGCAGCAGGGGGGGGCAGGGGGAGACCCAGTACTTC
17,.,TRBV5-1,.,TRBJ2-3,CASSLRRRGPITDTQYF,TGCGCCAGCAGCTTACGACGGCGGGGGCCAATCACAGATACGCAGTATTTT
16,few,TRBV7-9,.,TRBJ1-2,CASRRLGQIDNYGYTF,TGTGCCAGCAGACGCCTTGGGCAGATTGATAACTATGGCTACACCTTC
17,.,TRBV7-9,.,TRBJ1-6,CASSLIGGASYNSPLHF,TGTGCCAGCAGCCTAATAGGGGGGGCCTCCTATAATTCACCCCTCCACTTT
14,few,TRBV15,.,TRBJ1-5,CATSRDRSNQPQHF,TGTGCCACCAGCAGGGACAGAAGCAATCAGCCCCAGCATTTT
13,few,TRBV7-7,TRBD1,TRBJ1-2,CATYRGFKYGYTF,TGTGCCACCTACAGGGGGTTTAAGTATGGCTACACCTTC